Each of the 23 T cell receptor beta chains below was sequenced from the same sample in a study of early stage breast cancer tumors. Assay used: immunoSEQ multiplex PCR; TCRdb lists only in-frame clones, some missing. Among roughly 30,000 clones listed, just under 75% were seen once. Sequencing was performed on breast tumor tissue. Every receptor here comes from a person aged 30 to 39 with breast cancer.

The chain couples TRBV9 to TRBJ2-3; tentatively, D is TRBD2 (6 bases). In germline, CDR1 is SGDLS, CDR2 YYNGEE. This CDR3 contains 12 residues. The V and J ends lost 5 bases and 6 bases respectively, with 10 bases between them. The CDR3 DNA sequence: TGTGCCAGCAGTCGGGAGACGGATACGCAGTATTTT. Its protein is CASSRETDTQYF.

This chain's CDR3 is CASSALTSYPVAGELFF. Written as DNA, the CDR3 is TGTGCCAGCAGTGCGCTCACTAGCTATCCCGTCGCCGGGGAGCTGTTTTTT. The rearrangement uses TRBV27 and TRBJ2-2, with D possibly matching TRBD2 (6 bases). CDR1 MNHEY and CDR2 SMNVEV come from the germline V gene (reference sequence). V lost 5 bases, J lost 6 bases, and 22 bases lay in between. CDR3 length equals 17 residues.

The gene calls are TRBV7-9 and TRBJ2-3, with 9 bases lining up with TRBD2. Per germline, CDR1 SEHNR and CDR2 FQNEAQ (reference sequence). The CDR3 is 16 amino acids. The ends lost 2 bases at V and 3 bases at J; junction bases unmatched: 6. In DNA, the CDR3 is TGTGCCAGCAGCTTAAGACTAGCGGTGCTAACAGATACGCAGTATTTT. Amino acid sequence: CASSLRLAVLTDTQYF.

The CDR3: CASSDGVTYSNQPQHF. The CDR3 DNA follows: TGTGCCAGCAGTGATGGGGTTACCTATAGCAATCAGCCCCAGCATTTT. This sequence joins TRBV25-1 and TRBJ1-5; no clear D. CDR1 is MGHDK, CDR2 SYGVNS, per germline. Between the trimmed V and J ends, which lost 3 bases and 0 bases, there was a span of 12 bases. CDR3 size: 16 residues.

This clone was seen only a few times. This sequence joins TRBV7-8 and TRBJ2-1; D is ambiguous. Germline V gives CDR1 SGHVS, CDR2 FQNEAQ. V lost 7 bases, J lost 7 bases, and 8 bases lay in between. The CDR3 is 11 residues long. CDR3 sequence: CASTRRNEQFF. CDR3 DNA sequence: TGTGCCAGCACCCGTAGGAATGAGCAGTTCTTC. The full variable domain, rest sourced from reference TRBV7-8 and TRBJ2-1, is GAGVSQSPRYKVAKRGQDVALRCDPISGHVSLFWYQQALGQGPEFLTYFQNEAQLDKSGLPSDRFFAERPEGSVSTLKIQRTQQEDSAVYLCASTRRNEQFFGPGTRLTVL.

The chain employs TRBV4-2 and TRBJ1-4; D is unclear. The CDR3 consists of 16 residues. The V end lost 4 bases, the J end lost 7 bases, and 19 bases lay between the germline ends. Germline CDR1 reads LGHNA; CDR2 reads YNFKEQ. The CDR3 bases are TGTGCCAGCAGCCCACACCGGGCCTCGCGGGGTGAAAAACTGTTTTTT. Its translation is CASSPHRASRGEKLFF.

The genes are TRBV6-9 and TRBJ1-4; D is unclear. V lost 2 bases to trimming and J lost 3 bases, with 13 bases between them. Germline V gene lookup returns CDR1 MNHGY and CDR2 SVAAGI. The CDR3 consists of 16 residues. CDR3 region: CASSYGGLGANEKLFF. CDR3 nucleotides: TGTGCCAGCAGTTATGGAGGGCTGGGAGCTAATGAAAAACTGTTTTTT.

The chain couples TRBV6-5 to TRBJ2-7; TRBD2 aligns across 9 bases. CDR1 and CDR2 from the germline V gene are MNHEY and SVGAGI. The CDR3 totals 15 residues. V lost 6 bases to trimming and J lost 0 bases; unmatched junction nucleotides: 6. The CDR3 DNA reads as TGTGCCAGCAGCTTGTCGACTAGCGGCTCCTACGAGCAGTACTTC. Amino acid sequence: CASSLSTSGSYEQYF.

The chain carries TRBV6-4 and TRBJ2-1; 11 bases agree with TRBD2. The CDR3 has 16 amino acids. The V segment lost 2 bases and the J segment 0 bases; nucleotides outside the gene matches: 0. Germline assignment: CDR1 MRHNA and CDR2 SNTAGT. The chain's CDR3 is CASSDTSGSSYNEQFF. The CDR3 DNA follows: TGTGCCAGCAGTGACACTAGCGGGAGCTCCTACAATGAGCAGTTCTTC.

The V gene is TRBV5-6, the J gene TRBJ2-1, with 8 bases that match TRBD1. V dropped 4 bases and J dropped 4; count of bases not matched to a gene: 7. This CDR3 region has 15 residues. Germline CDR1 and CDR2: SGHDT and YYEEEE. For the CDR3, the DNA is TGTGCCAGCAGCGCCTTGGACAGGGATTACAATGAGCAGTTCTTC. Its protein is CASSALDRDYNEQFF. The variable domain in full, with the rest retrieved from reference TRBV5-6 and TRBJ2-1, is DAGVTQSPTHLIKTRGQQVTLRCSPKSGHDTVSWYQQALGQGPQFIFQYYEEEERQRGNFPDRFSGHQFPNYSSELNVNALLLGDSALYLCASSALDRDYNEQFFGPGTRLTVL.

The V and J genes are TRBV27 and TRBJ2-1; unclear D gene. The V end lost 7 bases, the J end lost 5 bases, and 9 bases lay between the germline ends. CDR1 is MNHEY, CDR2 SMNVEV, per germline (reference sequence). This CDR3 spans 12 amino acids. The CDR3 is CASKNPNNEQFF. In DNA form, the CDR3 reads TGTGCCAGCAAGAATCCGAACAATGAGCAGTTCTTC.

This clone showed up just a few times. The gene calls are TRBV4-1 and TRBJ2-2, with 9 bases lining up with TRBD1. Germline V gene lookup returns CDR1 MGHRA and CDR2 YSYEKL. The ends lost 3 bases at V and 6 bases at J; junction bases unmatched: 5. This CDR3 is 15 amino acids long. CDR3 in amino acids: CASSQVQGAPGELFF. CDR3 nucleotides: TGCGCCAGCAGCCAGGTACAGGGGGCGCCCGGGGAGCTGTTTTTT.

The chain links TRBV20-1 to TRBJ2-5; possibly TRBD2 for D (6 bases). Germline V gene sequence: CDR1 DFQATT, CDR2 SNEGSKA (reference sequence). V lost 8 bases, J lost 4 bases, and 11 bases lay in between. This CDR3 region has 11 residues. CDR3 DNA: TGCAGTCAAAAGGGAGGAGAGACCCAGTACTTC. It is translated as CSQKGGETQYF.

V gene TRBV27 combines with J gene TRBJ1-5, with 10 bases identical to TRBD1. Germline CDR1 MNHEY, CDR2 SMNVEV (reference sequence). CDR3 length equals 15 residues. Trimming removed 5 bases from V and 3 bases from J; junction bases left unmatched: 4. The CDR3 sequence: CASSPRQGANQPQHF. CDR3 bases: TGTGCCAGCAGTCCCCGACAGGGGGCCAATCAGCCCCAGCATTTT.

The chain employs TRBV6-1 and TRBJ2-6; D is unclear. Trimming took off 2 bases at V and 2 bases at J, with 7 bases between the two ends. The CDR3 is 15 residues long. The germline V gene encodes CDR1 MNHNS and CDR2 SASEGT. The DNA for the CDR3 is TGTGCCAGCAGTGAAACGGCAACTGGGGCCAACGTCCTGACTTTC. This gives the protein CASSETATGANVLTF.

The chain carries TRBV7-9 and TRBJ1-2; the D is unclear. Between the trimmed V and J ends, which lost 1 base and 4 bases, there was a span of 10 bases. Germline V gene sequence: CDR1 SEHNR, CDR2 FQNEAQ (reference sequence). This CDR3 has 14 amino acids. The CDR3 is CASSLDGSVYGYTF. The DNA of the CDR3 is TGTGCCAGCAGCTTAGATGGCAGCGTCTATGGCTACACCTTC.

In this sample, this clone turned up once. The V call is TRBV4-1, the J call TRBJ2-1, with D hard to call. Germline V lookup: CDR1 MGHRA, CDR2 YSYEKL. The germline V and J ends were trimmed by 1 base and 4 bases, with 11 bases remaining between them. CDR3 length: 15 amino acids. This chain's CDR3 is CASSQGEWLYNEQFF. CDR3 DNA: TGCGCCAGCAGCCAAGGAGAATGGTTATACAATGAGCAGTTCTTC.

This chain joins TRBV5-1 and TRBJ2-7; TRBD1 agrees at 8 bases. Germline loops: CDR1 SGHRS, CDR2 YFSETQ. V shed 3 bases and J 1 base; nucleotides not matched to a gene: 12. The CDR3 runs to 17 residues. DNA of the CDR3: TGCGCCAGCAGCTCACCACCGGGACAGGACTTTTCCTACGAGCAGTACTTC. Amino acids: CASSSPPGQDFSYEQYF.

This chain joins TRBV5-5 and TRBJ1-1, with TRBD1 identical over 8 bases. The V gene end was trimmed by 1 base and the J gene end by 5 bases; junction bases not matched to a gene: 1. Germline-derived CDR1 and CDR2 are SGHKS and YYEKEE (reference sequence). The CDR3 runs to 13 residues. This chain's CDR3 is CASSLQGATEAFF. As DNA, the CDR3 is TGTGCCAGCAGCTTGCAGGGGGCAACTGAAGCTTTCTTT.

This chain joins TRBV29-1 and TRBJ1-1; no reliable D call. Germline V gives CDR1 SQVTM, CDR2 ANQGSEA. V gave up 4 bases and J gave up 0 bases, with 9 bases separating them. The CDR3 runs to 13 residues. The CDR3 DNA reads as TGCAGCGTTGTAAGCTCCATGAACACTGAAGCTTTCTTT. Translation: CSVVSSMNTEAFF.

J is TRBJ2-2 and V is TRBV7-9; 15 nucleotides line up with TRBD2. Germline V gene lookup returns CDR1 SEHNR and CDR2 FQNEAQ (reference sequence). The CDR3 extends over 17 amino acids. V gave up 2 bases and J gave up 5 bases; unmatched junction bases: 3. The CDR3 nucleotides read TGTGCCAGCAGCTTAAGCGGACTAGCGGGAGGGACCGGGGAGCTGTTTTTT. This gives the protein CASSLSGLAGGTGELFF.

This chain connects TRBV10-3 to TRBJ1-1; tentatively, D is TRBD1 (5 bases). Germline CDR1 reads ENHRY; CDR2 reads SYGVKD. V lost 10 bases and J 3 bases, leaving 15 bases between the germline ends. The CDR3 is made up of 13 amino acids. CDR3 amino acids: CATLKEGHTEAFF. The CDR3, as DNA: TGTGCCACCCTGAAAGAGGGACACACTGAAGCTTTCTTT.

The CDR3 nucleotides read TGCGCCAGCAGCCAAGAATCAGGGATTGGGACAGATACGCAGTATTTT. Translated, it gives CASSQESGIGTDTQYF. The gene calls are TRBV4-1 and TRBJ2-3; possibly TRBD1 for D (5 bases). Trimming removed 0 bases from V and 3 bases from J, with 13 bases in between. This CDR3 has 16 residues. Germline values: CDR1 MGHRA, CDR2 YSYEKL.